The next 25 T cell receptor beta chains were all read from a single sample in a study of cytomegalovirus exposure and HLA in healthy donors. Both 60 Vbeta primers and 13 Jbeta primers went into the PCR. Produced via immunoSEQ multiplex PCR; TCRdb's table is partial and in-frame only. The repertoire holds about 180,000 clones, with roughly 86% as singletons. The sequencing sample was made of PBMCs. Receptor source: a girl aged 5 to 17 in good health and CMV-seropositive.

V is TRBV5-4 and J is TRBJ2-1, with D possibly being TRBD2 (5 bases). The CDR3 covers 19 residues. Trimming stripped 3 bases from V and 4 bases from J, with 26 bases between. CDR1 is SGHNT, CDR2 YYREEE, per germline (reference sequence). CDR3 coding DNA: TGTGCCAGCAGCTCGGCGGGCCTCCTAAGTGGGTCGGGTTACAATGAGCAGTTCTTC. Translation gives CASSSAGLLSGSGYNEQFF.

This chain links TRBV11-3 with TRBJ1-2; D may be TRBD1 (5 bases). CDR1 SGHNT and CDR2 YENEEA come from the germline V gene. Trimming cost V 5 bases and J 4 bases, with 11 bases left between them. This CDR3 spans 13 amino acids. The CDR3 bases are TGTGCCAGCAGCCCAGGCGGGGCCTATGGCTACACCTTC. As protein: CASSPGGAYGYTF.

The V and J genes are TRBV7-8 and TRBJ1-1, with D perhaps matching TRBD1 (6 bases). The CDR3 loop spans 15 amino acids. Germline V CDR1 and CDR2: SGHVS, FQNEAQ. V shed 4 bases and J shed 6 bases, with 18 bases lying between them. CDR3 loop: CASSWNKNRVPEAFF. The CDR3 DNA is TGTGCCAGCAGCTGGAATAAAAACAGGGTCCCTGAAGCTTTCTTT.

This clone has only one observation. In DNA, the CDR3 is TGTGCCAGTAGTATGACCGGGACAGGGGCGCCTCAGCCCCAGCATTTT. Protein product: CASSMTGTGAPQPQHF. The rearrangement links TRBV19 to TRBJ1-5; 10 bases are shared with TRBD1. Trimming removed 3 bases from V and 6 bases from J; junction bases left unmatched: 8. The CDR3 is made up of 16 amino acids. From germline, CDR1 is LNHDA and CDR2 SQIVND (reference sequence).

This chain uses TRBV19 with TRBJ2-3; TRBD1 might be the D (5 bases). Trimming took off 3 bases at V and 3 bases at J, with 13 bases between the two ends. Per germline, CDR1 LNHDA and CDR2 SQIVND (reference sequence). This CDR3 has 15 residues. CDR3 nucleotide sequence: TGTGCCAGTAGTATGGCCATGGGGCGAACAGATACGCAGTATTTT. As protein: CASSMAMGRTDTQYF.

The genes are TRBV5-6 and TRBJ1-4; 8 bases are a match to TRBD1. Germline CDR1 and CDR2: SGHDT and YYEEEE. The CDR3 has 14 amino acids. V lost 5 bases, J lost 7 bases, and 7 bases stayed unmatched. DNA of the CDR3: TGTGCCAGCAGTACCAGGGGGCAGGGTGAAAAACTGTTTTTT. This translates into CASSTRGQGEKLFF.

J is TRBJ2-1 and V is TRBV6-1; 11 bases align to TRBD2. With 5 bases clipped from V and 3 bases from J, the junction kept 3 bases outside the gene matches. The CDR3 has 15 amino acids. From germline, CDR1 is MNHNS and CDR2 SASEGT. CDR3 nucleotides: TGTGCCAGCAGTCAGACTAGCGGGGACTACAATGAGCAGTTCTTC. Its protein product is CASSQTSGDYNEQFF.

The V call is TRBV5-1, the J call TRBJ1-2; D is perhaps TRBD1 (5 bases). Per germline, CDR1 SGHRS and CDR2 YFSETQ. The CDR3 sequence is 14 residues long. V was cut by 0 bases and J by 4 bases, with 10 bases left in between. DNA for the CDR3: TGCGCCAGCAGCTTGGCGGGGGGGTCCTATGGCTACACCTTC. Amino acid sequence: CASSLAGGSYGYTF.

To note about this clone: The sample holds other DNA sequences that translate to the same CDR3. The chain employs TRBV12-5 and TRBJ2-7, with a possible D match to TRBD1 (5 bases). The CDR3 spans 15 residues. Trimming took 1 base from V and 1 from J, leaving 11 bases between them. The germline gives CDR1 LGHNT, CDR2 FRNRAP. The CDR3 bases are TGTGCTAGTGGTTTGGGGCAGGGTGGGTCCTACGAGCAGTACTTC. This translates into CASGLGQGGSYEQYF.

V usage is TRBV5-1 and J usage is TRBJ1-1; TRBD1 matches at 9 bases. Germline-derived CDR1 and CDR2 are SGHRS and YFSETQ. J gave up 3 bases and V 4 bases, and 10 bases lay outside the gene matches. The CDR3 extends over 16 amino acids. DNA of the CDR3: TGCGCCAGCAGCATGGAGACAGGGGGGAAGGACACTGAAGCTTTCTTT. Translated: CASSMETGGKDTEAFF.

CDR3 protein: CASSLGQEKLFF. CDR3 bases: TGTGCCAGCAGCTTGGGGCAGGAAAAACTGTTTTTT. The chain is built from TRBV5-8 and TRBJ1-4; no clear D gene. Germline values: CDR1 SGHTS, CDR2 YDEGEE. The CDR3 covers 12 residues. Trimming left V 0 bases short and J 8 bases short, with 5 bases between.

This chain uses TRBV27 with TRBJ2-3; 12 nucleotides agree with TRBD1. Germline CDR1 reads MNHEY; CDR2 reads SMNVEV (reference sequence). V lost 4 bases and J lost 5; bases outside the gene matches: 7. The CDR3 extends over 16 amino acids. The DNA of the CDR3 is TGTGCCAGCAGTTCCGCCGGGACAGGGGGCTTAGATACGCAGTATTTT. Protein product: CASSSAGTGGLDTQYF.

The chain is built from TRBV9 and TRBJ1-6, with D perhaps TRBD1 (5 bases). Germline loops: CDR1 SGDLS, CDR2 YYNGEE. The CDR3 runs to 14 residues. V was shortened by 0 bases and J by 6 bases, with 7 bases between the two germline ends. In DNA, the CDR3 is TGTGCCAGCAGCGTAGGACAGCTTAATTCACCCCTCCACTTT. As protein: CASSVGQLNSPLHF.

The rearrangement uses TRBV9 and TRBJ2-5, with 10 bases fitting TRBD2. From germline, CDR1 is SGDLS and CDR2 YYNGEE. The CDR3 spans 15 residues. After removal of 0 bases from V and 5 bases from J, the junction contained 4 bases not matched to a gene. The CDR3 protein is CASSVVAGGGETQYF. CDR3 sequence (DNA): TGTGCCAGCAGCGTAGTAGCGGGGGGAGGCGAGACCCAGTACTTC.

The chain links TRBV12-5 to TRBJ1-1; TRBD1 matches at 8 bases. This CDR3 spans 18 amino acids. Germline V gene sequence: CDR1 LGHNT, CDR2 FRNRAP. V shed 3 bases and J 1 base; nucleotides not matched to a gene: 13. This CDR3 reads CASGFSDRGHIQNTEAFF. In nucleotides, the CDR3 is TGTGCTAGTGGTTTTTCCGACAGGGGACACATCCAGAACACTGAAGCTTTCTTT.

This clone has only a few counts. V is TRBV27 and J is TRBJ1-1, with a weak D call TRBD1 (6 bases). CDR1 MNHEY and CDR2 SMNVEV come from the germline V gene (reference sequence). V was pared by 6 bases and J by 4 bases, with 12 bases between. CDR3 size: 13 residues. The CDR3 DNA reads as TGTGCCAGCAGCCAAAGGGGGGGCACTGAAGCTTTCTTT. As protein: CASSQRGGTEAFF.

V is TRBV6-5 and J is TRBJ2-5; possible D gene TRBD1, 5 bases. The CDR3 is made up of 13 amino acids. Trimming stripped 4 bases from V and 5 bases from J, with 11 bases between. Germline V gene sequence: CDR1 MNHEY, CDR2 SVGAGI. In DNA form, the CDR3 reads TGTGCCAGCAGTTCAGGGTTTTGGGAGACCCAGTACTTC. Amino acid sequence: CASSSGFWETQYF.

The genes are TRBV19 and TRBJ2-2; weak D call: TRBD1 (6 bases). In germline, CDR1 is LNHDA, CDR2 SQIVND (reference sequence). Between the trimmed V and J ends, which lost 5 bases and 3 bases, there was a span of 16 bases. This CDR3 spans 16 amino acids. DNA of the CDR3: TGTGCCAGTAGTCTCTCACAGGGCCCTTACACCGGGGAGCTGTTTTTT. Translated: CASSLSQGPYTGELFF. Supplemented by reference TRBV19 and TRBJ2-2, the full variable domain reads DGGITQSPKYLFRKEGQNVTLSCEQNLNHDAMYWYRQDPGQGLRLIYYSQIVNDFQKGDIAEGYSVSREKKESFPLTVTSAQKNPTAFYLCASSLSQGPYTGELFFGEGSRLTVL.

The chain couples TRBV5-8 to TRBJ2-3, with 8 bases identical to TRBD2. The CDR3 extends over 18 amino acids. With 4 bases clipped from V and 4 bases from J, the junction kept 17 bases outside the gene matches. Germline CDR1 is SGHTS and CDR2 is YDEGEE. In DNA form, the CDR3 reads TGTGCCAGCAGCCCCGCCGGGGGGGCGTTTCGTCTCTCAGATACGCAGTATTTT. Protein: CASSPAGGAFRLSDTQYF.

The chain links TRBV7-6 to TRBJ2-1; D possibly corresponds to TRBD2 (5 bases). Germline V gives CDR1 SGHVS, CDR2 FNYEAQ. Trimming shortened V by 1 base and J by 10 bases, and 11 bases separated the two germline ends. The CDR3 runs to 13 residues. DNA for the CDR3: TGTGCCAGCAGCTTAGTGAGGGATAAGGAGCAGTTCTTC. It specifies CASSLVRDKEQFF.

CDR3 in DNA: TGTGCCAGCAGCTCAGGGACAGTTGCTGAAGCTTTCTTT. Amino acids: CASSSGTVAEAFF. The rearrangement links TRBV7-9 to TRBJ1-1; 7 nucleotides match TRBD1. The length of the CDR3 is 13 residues. With 4 bases clipped from V and 6 bases from J, the junction kept 5 bases outside the gene matches. In germline, CDR1 is SEHNR, CDR2 FQNEAQ (reference sequence).

V is TRBV11-1 and J is TRBJ1-2; D not certain. The CDR3 is 17 residues long. Trimming shortened V by 3 bases and J by 7 bases, and 24 bases separated the two germline ends. Germline-derived CDR1 and CDR2 are SGHAT and FQDESV (reference sequence). In nucleotides, the CDR3 is TGTGCCAGCAGCTTTCCGGTGGGAGTACCTGTACCAACTGGCTACACCTTC. Amino acid sequence: CASSFPVGVPVPTGYTF.

The chain combines TRBV5-4 with TRBJ1-3; D call uncertain. Germline assignment: CDR1 SGHNT and CDR2 YYREEE (reference sequence). The CDR3 has 15 residues. The ends were cut back, 0 bases at V and 2 bases at J, with 9 bases in the middle. Here the CDR3 DNA reads TGTGCCAGCAGCTTGGGAGCGTTTGCTGGAAACACCATATATTTT. Translated, it gives CASSLGAFAGNTIYF.

This clone was observed a handful of times. J is TRBJ2-2 and V is TRBV4-1, with D tentatively TRBD1 (6 bases). This CDR3 comprises 17 residues. The V gene's germline CDR1 is MGHRA and CDR2 YSYEKL. The ends were cut back, 3 bases at V and 2 bases at J, with 16 bases in the middle. The CDR3 bases are TGCGCCAGCAGCCACCTTTTTAGGGGGAAAAACACCGGGGAGCTGTTTTTT. This encodes CASSHLFRGKNTGELFF.

The rearrangement joins TRBV7-2 to TRBJ2-5, with TRBD2 matching over 9 bases. The tail of the sequence fits TRBJ2-7 better, so the J call may be wrong. CDR3 length: 16 residues. CDR1 SGHTA and CDR2 FQGNSA come from the germline V gene. The CDR3: CASIPLGVAGDYEQYF. CDR3 DNA: TGTGCCAGCATCCCATTGGGCGTAGCGGGGGACTACGAGCAGTACTTC.